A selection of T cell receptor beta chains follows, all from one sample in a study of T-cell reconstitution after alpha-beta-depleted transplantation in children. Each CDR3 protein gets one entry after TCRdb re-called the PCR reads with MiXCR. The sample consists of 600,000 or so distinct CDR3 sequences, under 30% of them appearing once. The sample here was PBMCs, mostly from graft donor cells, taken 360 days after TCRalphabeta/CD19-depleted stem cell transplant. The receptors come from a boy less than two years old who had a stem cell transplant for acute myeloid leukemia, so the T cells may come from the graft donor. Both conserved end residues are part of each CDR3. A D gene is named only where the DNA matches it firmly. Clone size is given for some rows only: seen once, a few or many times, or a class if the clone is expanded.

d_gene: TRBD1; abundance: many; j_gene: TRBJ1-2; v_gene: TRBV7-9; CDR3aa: CASSDGQVYGYTF; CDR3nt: TGTGCCAGCAGCGACGGACAGGTCTATGGCTACACCTTC
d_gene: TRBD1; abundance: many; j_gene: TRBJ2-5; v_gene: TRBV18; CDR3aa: CASSPFRTGMETQYF; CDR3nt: TGTGCCAGCTCTCCTTTCCGGACAGGGATGGAGACCCAGTACTTC
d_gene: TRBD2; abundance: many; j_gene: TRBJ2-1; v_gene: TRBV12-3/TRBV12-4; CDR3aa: CASSSWTSGGLNEQFF; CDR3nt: TGTGCCAGCAGTAGCTGGACTAGCGGGGGTTTAAATGAGCAGTTCTTC
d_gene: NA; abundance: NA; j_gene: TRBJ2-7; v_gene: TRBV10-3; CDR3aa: CAISESRDQYYEQYF; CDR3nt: TGTGCCATCAGTGAGTCCCGGGACCAATACTACGAGCAGTACTTC
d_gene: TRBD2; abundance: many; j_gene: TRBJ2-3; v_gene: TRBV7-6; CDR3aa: CASSLAGGSTDTQYF; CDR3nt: TGTGCCAGCAGTTTAGCGGGGGGGAGCACAGATACGCAGTATTTT
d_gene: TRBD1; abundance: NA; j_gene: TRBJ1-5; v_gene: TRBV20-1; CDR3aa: CSAHAGTGNNQPQHF; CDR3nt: TGCAGTGCTCATGCCGGGACAGGGAACAATCAGCCCCAGCATTTT
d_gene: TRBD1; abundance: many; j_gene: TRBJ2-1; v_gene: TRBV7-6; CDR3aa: CASSLTPGQSNNEQFF; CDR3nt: TGTGCCAGCAGCTTAACTCCGGGACAGTCGAACAATGAGCAGTTCTTC
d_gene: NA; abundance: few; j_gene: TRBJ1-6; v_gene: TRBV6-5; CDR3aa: CASATGSSYNSPLHF; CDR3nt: TGTGCCAGCGCCACTGGGAGCTCCTATAATTCACCCCTCCACTTT
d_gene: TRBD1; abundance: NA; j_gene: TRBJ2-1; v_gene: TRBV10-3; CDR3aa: CAIRPGQGINEQFF; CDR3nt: TGTGCCATCAGACCGGGACAGGGAATAAATGAGCAGTTCTTC
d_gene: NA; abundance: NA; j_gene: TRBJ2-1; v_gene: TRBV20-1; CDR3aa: CSASPPTVSYNEQFF; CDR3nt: TGCAGTGCTAGTCCCCCGACAGTCTCCTACAATGAGCAGTTCTTC
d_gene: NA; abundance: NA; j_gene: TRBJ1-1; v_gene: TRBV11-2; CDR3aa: CASSLTDSSNTEAFF; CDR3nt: TGTGCCAGCAGCTTAACAGACAGTTCGAACACTGAAGCTTTCTTT
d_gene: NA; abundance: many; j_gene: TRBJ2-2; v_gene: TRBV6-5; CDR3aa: CASSLTRALSGELFF; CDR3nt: TGTGCCAGCAGCTTAACCCGGGCCCTATCCGGGGAGCTGTTTTTT
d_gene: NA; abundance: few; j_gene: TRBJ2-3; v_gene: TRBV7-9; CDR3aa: CASSRRGVTDTQYF; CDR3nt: TGTGCCAGCAGCCGACGCGGGGTCACAGATACGCAGTATTTT
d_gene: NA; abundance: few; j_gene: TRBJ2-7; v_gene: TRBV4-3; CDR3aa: CASSQRRQGYYEQYF; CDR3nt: TGCGCCAGCAGCCAACGACGGCAAGGGTACTACGAGCAGTACTTC
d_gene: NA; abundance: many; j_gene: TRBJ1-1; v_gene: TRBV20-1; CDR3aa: CSGQRNTEAFF; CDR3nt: TGCAGTGGACAGAGGAACACTGAAGCTTTCTTT
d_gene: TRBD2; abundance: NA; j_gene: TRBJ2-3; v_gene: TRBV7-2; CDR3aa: CASSSRGTTLRTDTQYF; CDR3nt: TGTGCCAGCAGCTCGCGGGGGACCACCCTCCGCACAGATACGCAGTATTTT
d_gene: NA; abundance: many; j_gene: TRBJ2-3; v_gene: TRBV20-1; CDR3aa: CSAREIRGADTQYF; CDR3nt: TGCAGTGCTAGAGAAATTCGTGGCGCAGATACGCAGTATTTT
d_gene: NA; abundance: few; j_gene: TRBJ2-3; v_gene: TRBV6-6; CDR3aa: CASSYGYTDTQYF; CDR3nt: TGTGCCAGCAGTTACGGATACACAGATACGCAGTATTTT
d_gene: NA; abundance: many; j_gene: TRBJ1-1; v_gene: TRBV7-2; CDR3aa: CASSFLMNTEAFF; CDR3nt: TGTGCCAGCAGCTTCCTCATGAACACTGAAGCTTTCTTT
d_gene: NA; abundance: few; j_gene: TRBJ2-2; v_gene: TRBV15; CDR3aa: CATSRDQHGELFF; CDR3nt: TGTGCCACCAGCAGGGACCAACACGGGGAGCTGTTTTTT
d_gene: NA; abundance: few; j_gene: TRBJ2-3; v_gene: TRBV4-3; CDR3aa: CASSSRVSSSTDTQYF; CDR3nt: TGCGCCAGCAGCTCAAGGGTGTCTTCTAGCACAGATACGCAGTATTTT
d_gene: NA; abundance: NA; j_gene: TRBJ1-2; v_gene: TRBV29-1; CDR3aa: CSSGADYGYTF; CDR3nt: TGCAGCTCCGGGGCGGATTATGGCTACACCTTC
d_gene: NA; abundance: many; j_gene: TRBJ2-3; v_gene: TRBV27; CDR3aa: CASSSIALEADTQYF; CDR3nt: TGTGCCAGCAGTTCTATCGCCCTAGAGGCAGATACGCAGTATTTT
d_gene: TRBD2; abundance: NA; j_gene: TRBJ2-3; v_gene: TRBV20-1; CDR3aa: CSARNSGGKTDTQYF; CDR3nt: TGCAGTGCTAGAAATAGCGGGGGTAAAACAGATACGCAGTATTTT
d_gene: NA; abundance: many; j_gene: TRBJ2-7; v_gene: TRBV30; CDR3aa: CAWKPYQVSYEQYF; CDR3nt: TGTGCCTGGAAACCCTACCAGGTATCCTACGAGCAGTACTTC